This is a list of T cell receptor beta chains from one sample in a study of regulatory T cells in long-lasting Graves disease. TCRdb redid the calling of the multiplex PCR reads with MiXCR, one entry per CDR3 protein. This repertoire shows about 420,000 distinct CDR3 sequences, roughly 15% found once; its top ten account for 20% to 25%. These data were likewise used in another study, on T cells in Graves' hyperthyroidism and ophthalmopathy.

The specimen comprised peripheral blood mononuclear cells (PBMCs), sampled at new diagnosis, from a patient treated with antithyroid drugs. The source is a woman between 18 and 29 years old with Graves disease. The CDR3 runs from the conserved cysteine through the conserved F or W. D genes are given only for firm matches. Rows may omit the clone size; those that give it use once, few, many or a size class.

CDR3aa	CDR3nt	abundance	j_gene	d_gene	len	v_gene
CASSMISGFNQPQHF	TGTGCCAGTAGTATGATTTCAGGGTTCAATCAGCCCCAGCATTTT	once	TRBJ1-5	-	15	TRBV19
CASSRNREDNEQFF	TGTGCCAGCAGCCGTAATCGGGAGGACAATGAGCAGTTCTTC	-	TRBJ2-1	TRBD2	14	TRBV27
CATRLAGGLANTGELFF	TGTGCCACCAGACTAGCGGGAGGCCTCGCGAACACCGGGGAGCTGTTTTTT	many	TRBJ2-2	TRBD2	17	TRBV28
CASSPPLAAQETQYF	TGTGCCAGCAGCCCCCCCCTAGCGGCACAAGAGACCCAGTACTTC	few	TRBJ2-5	TRBD2	15	TRBV7-9
CASYASGRAYEQYF	TGTGCCAGCTACGCTAGCGGGAGGGCCTACGAGCAGTACTTC	many	TRBJ2-7	TRBD2	14	TRBV27
CASSPGGSDGSPLHF	TGTGCCAGCTCACCTGGAGGCAGTGACGGATCACCCCTCCACTTT	few	TRBJ1-6	-	15	TRBV18
CASGPLTGISGANVLTF	TGTGCCAGCGGACCCTTAACAGGGATATCTGGGGCCAACGTCCTGACTTTC	-	TRBJ2-6	-	17	TRBV28
CASSASGNHGNEQFF	TGTGCCAGCAGCGCGAGCGGGAACCATGGGAATGAGCAGTTCTTC	few	TRBJ2-1	TRBD2	15	TRBV9
CASSPPLRDFAGELFF	TGTGCCAGCTCACCCCCTCTTAGGGATTTCGCCGGGGAGCTGTTTTTT	many	TRBJ2-2	-	16	TRBV18
CASSQGQGSNYGYTF	TGCGCCAGCAGCCAAGGGCAGGGATCTAACTATGGCTACACCTTC	-	TRBJ1-2	-	15	TRBV4-3
CASSVSGWQAGETQYF	TGTGCCAGCAGTGTATCCGGGTGGCAGGCAGGGGAGACCCAGTACTTC	many	TRBJ2-5	-	16	TRBV28
CASSPKQGEKLFF	TGTGCCAGCTCACCAAAGCAGGGTGAAAAACTGTTTTTT	many	TRBJ1-4	-	13	TRBV18
CSAGLAGGLQETQYF	TGCAGTGCTGGACTAGCGGGAGGTCTCCAAGAGACCCAGTACTTC	once	TRBJ2-5	TRBD2	15	TRBV20-1
CASSQEEDRRYEQYF	TGCGCCAGCAGCCAAGAAGAGGACCGACGCTACGAGCAGTACTTC	-	TRBJ2-7	-	15	TRBV4-3
CASSSLADTQYF	TGTGCCAGCAGTTCCCTTGCAGATACGCAGTATTTT	many	TRBJ2-3	-	12	TRBV27
CAISESTGENIQYF	TGTGCCATCAGTGAGTCGACAGGGGAGAACATTCAGTACTTC	few	TRBJ2-4	TRBD1	14	TRBV10-3
CSVREGVYNEQFF	TGCAGCGTTCGGGAGGGGGTTTACAATGAGCAGTTCTTC	many	TRBJ2-1	TRBD2	13	TRBV29-1
CASSVGSSGRTDTQYF	TGTGCCAGCAGCGTAGGGAGTAGCGGGAGGACAGATACGCAGTATTTT	many	TRBJ2-3	TRBD2	16	TRBV9
CASSLGRRLVGELFF	TGTGCCAGCAGCTTAGGCAGGAGACTTGTAGGGGAGCTGTTTTTT	many	TRBJ2-2	-	15	TRBV11-2
CASRRPGRTGAQYF	TGTGCCAGCAGGCGACCGGGACGGACGGGGGCCCAGTACTTC	many	TRBJ2-5	-	14	TRBV11-2
CSASGADTDTQYF	TGCAGTGCTAGCGGGGCGGACACAGATACGCAGTATTTT	many	TRBJ2-3	-	13	TRBV20-1
CASSLEFRGTDTQYF	TGTGCCAGCAGCTTAGAGTTCCGGGGCACAGATACGCAGTATTTT	many	TRBJ2-3	-	15	TRBV11-2
CASSFFGANTEAFF	TGTGCCAGCAGTTTTTTTGGGGCGAACACTGAAGCTTTCTTT	many	TRBJ1-1	-	14	TRBV28
CASSTPSENTEAFF	TGTGCCAGTAGTACCCCATCCGAGAACACTGAAGCTTTCTTT	many	TRBJ1-1	-	14	TRBV19
CASSSTSLGEQFF	TGTGCCAGCAGCTCCACTAGTCTGGGTGAGCAGTTCTTC	many	TRBJ2-1	-	13	TRBV11-3
CASSSLKRSQYF	TGTGCCAGCAGTTCTTTAAAGCGGTCCCAGTACTTC	many	TRBJ2-5	-	12	TRBV28
CASTYSSGGGGANVLTF	TGTGCCAGCACCTATTCATCGGGGGGCGGTGGGGCCAACGTCCTGACTTTC	few	TRBJ2-6	-	17	TRBV12-3/TRBV12-4